Described below is a single T cell receptor beta chain sequence and its context. The data stem from a study of shared clonotypes between healthy human individuals. Measured with immunoSEQ multiplex PCR; TCRdb has only the in-frame clones, and not every one. This table has around 2,000,000 clones, 90% to 95% appearing once. It was CD45RO-negative cells, positively selected for CCR7, that made up naive CD8 cells, with terminally differentiated effector memory CD45RA+ cells excluded. This clonotype was obtained from a man in his late teens or twenties in good health. Some clones in this sample may be carry-over from other donors' samples. Sequenced: naive CD8+ T cells from PBMCs.

The CDR3 DNA follows: TGTGCCAGCAGCTTCAGCGGTCTCTACGAGCAGTACTTC. The encoded protein is CASSFSGLYEQYF. This sequence joins TRBV5-8 and TRBJ2-7; D is possibly TRBD2 (5 bases). V gave up 2 bases and J gave up 3 bases, with 9 bases separating them. The CDR3 is made up of 13 amino acids. CDR1 SGHTS and CDR2 YDEGEE come from the germline V gene.